The TCR beta chain under discussion was sequenced for a study of metastatic and nonmetastatic thyroid tumors. Looking at the study overall: Across blood and tumor or nodule tissue, repertoires from malignant and benign thyroid patients were compared with one another.

The CDR3 has 14 amino acids. With 1 base removed from V and 5 bases from J, the gap between germline ends came to 11 bases. CDR1 and CDR2 (germline): LGHDT, YNNKEL (reference sequence). Each patient came to thyroid surgery without any prior treatment (of any kind). This clone was observed at least ten times. Its antigen is as yet unknown. Broader study findings: It was reportedly found that TCR beta diversity was significantly higher in malignant thyroid tumors than in benign nodules, a difference seen in both blood and tumor samples.

In the source study's methods: The authors used CDR3 differences across clinicopathological groups to build a distant-metastasis classifier for papillary thyroid cancer. TCRdb reprocessed the PCR reads via MiXCR. The V and J calls here are based on TCRdb, not the publication. Counted here are fewer than 40,000 clones, roughly 15% occurring once; the ten biggest clones make up about 3.4%. Source material: blood. The sequence derives from a female donor with papillary thyroid cancer or a benign thyroid nodule (not recorded which). Some clones in this sample may be carry-over from other donors' samples. This chain joins TRBV3-1 and TRBJ2-5; D is perhaps TRBD2 (6 bases). The CDR3 DNA follows: TGTGCCAGCAGCCAAGGTCTCAGCGGGGAGACCCAGTACTTC. As protein: CASSQGLSGETQYF.